These T cell receptor beta chains were read from a single sample in a study of T cells in Graves' hyperthyroidism and ophthalmopathy. TCRdb reanalysed the multiplex PCR reads using MiXCR and keeps one entry per CDR3 protein. The table lists approximately 530,000 distinct CDR3 sequences, nearly 20% of them singletons. Sequencing used blood. The source of these receptors is a man aged 40-50 years with Graves' ophthalmopathy. The CDR3 runs from the conserved cysteine through the conserved F or W. The order of the fields is CDR3 protein, CDR3 DNA, clone size, V gene, J gene, D gene. D genes are given only for firm matches. Clone sizes are given selectively: once, few, many, or a class where the clone is expanded.

CDR3aa: CASSPSDRGSYNEQFF; CDR3nt: TGTGCCAGCAGCCCCTCAGACAGGGGTTCCTACAATGAGCAGTTCTTC; abundance: few; v_gene: TRBV5-6; j_gene: TRBJ2-1; d_gene: TRBD1
CDR3aa: CASSIGGSGNEQFF; CDR3nt: TGTGCCAGTAGTATAGGTGGTAGTGGCAATGAGCAGTTCTTC; abundance: -; v_gene: TRBV19; j_gene: TRBJ2-1; d_gene: -
CDR3aa: CASRVPGTGVHGYTF; CDR3nt: TGTGCCAGCAGAGTACCCGGGACAGGGGTACATGGCTACACCTTC; abundance: -; v_gene: TRBV5-4; j_gene: TRBJ1-2; d_gene: TRBD1
CDR3aa: CASSADTSLNTEAFF; CDR3nt: TGTGCCAGCAGCGCAGATACCTCTCTGAACACTGAAGCTTTCTTT; abundance: -; v_gene: TRBV9; j_gene: TRBJ1-1; d_gene: -
CDR3aa: CASSFGDRVADTQYF; CDR3nt: TGTGCCAGCAGTTTTGGGGACAGGGTGGCAGATACGCAGTATTTT; abundance: few; v_gene: TRBV12-3/TRBV12-4; j_gene: TRBJ2-3; d_gene: TRBD1
CDR3aa: CATSNLGYEQYF; CDR3nt: TGTGCCACCAGCAATCTGGGGTACGAGCAGTACTTC; abundance: -; v_gene: TRBV15; j_gene: TRBJ2-7; d_gene: -
CDR3aa: CASSGNQPQHF; CDR3nt: TGTGCCAGCAGTGGCAATCAGCCCCAGCATTTT; abundance: few; v_gene: TRBV18; j_gene: TRBJ1-5; d_gene: -
CDR3aa: CASSYGGLAGSGSETQYF; CDR3nt: TGTGCCAGCAGTTACGGAGGACTAGCGGGATCAGGGAGCGAGACCCAGTACTTC; abundance: -; v_gene: TRBV6-2/TRBV6-3; j_gene: TRBJ2-5; d_gene: TRBD2
CDR3aa: CASSLTGPSLGYTF; CDR3nt: TGTGCCAGCAGTTTGACAGGGCCTTCGTTGGGCTACACCTTC; abundance: many; v_gene: TRBV28; j_gene: TRBJ1-2; d_gene: TRBD1
CDR3aa: CASSPPGQGGEKLFF; CDR3nt: TGTGCCAGCAGCCCTCCGGGACAGGGGGGTGAAAAACTGTTTTTT; abundance: many; v_gene: TRBV3-1; j_gene: TRBJ1-4; d_gene: TRBD1
CDR3aa: CASSEGDSTQYF; CDR3nt: TGTGCCAGCAGTGAAGGCGATAGTACGCAGTATTTT; abundance: -; v_gene: TRBV2; j_gene: TRBJ2-3; d_gene: -
CDR3aa: CASSLAGTSGRRVGELFF; CDR3nt: TGTGCCAGCAGCTTAGCGGGGACTAGCGGGAGAAGAGTCGGGGAGCTGTTTTTT; abundance: -; v_gene: TRBV7-9; j_gene: TRBJ2-2; d_gene: TRBD2
CDR3aa: CASSPVGQNYGYTF; CDR3nt: TGCGCCAGCAGCCCGGTAGGGCAGAACTATGGCTACACCTTC; abundance: few; v_gene: TRBV5-1; j_gene: TRBJ1-2; d_gene: -
CDR3aa: CASSSGVVNTGELFF; CDR3nt: TGCGCCAGCAGCTCCGGGGTGGTGAACACCGGGGAGCTGTTTTTT; abundance: many; v_gene: TRBV5-1; j_gene: TRBJ2-2; d_gene: -
CDR3aa: CASSIGGRPYGYTF; CDR3nt: TGTGCCAGTAGTATAGGGGGGAGACCCTATGGCTACACCTTC; abundance: -; v_gene: TRBV19; j_gene: TRBJ1-2; d_gene: -
CDR3aa: CASSYSGAAPSYNEQFF; CDR3nt: TGTGCCAGCAGTTACTCTGGAGCGGCCCCGTCCTACAATGAGCAGTTCTTC; abundance: few; v_gene: TRBV6-5; j_gene: TRBJ2-1; d_gene: -
CDR3aa: CASTFTGGSVYSNQPQHF; CDR3nt: TGTGCCAGCACCTTTACAGGGGGAAGCGTTTATAGCAATCAGCCCCAGCATTTT; abundance: once; v_gene: TRBV6-1; j_gene: TRBJ1-5; d_gene: TRBD1
CDR3aa: CASRIGRGYYEQYF; CDR3nt: TGTGCCAGCAGAATCGGCAGGGGCTACTACGAGCAGTACTTC; abundance: many; v_gene: TRBV6-2/TRBV6-3; j_gene: TRBJ2-7; d_gene: -
CDR3aa: CASSSGRQSVGEQYF; CDR3nt: TGTGCCAGCAGTTCAGGCCGACAGTCTGTCGGCGAGCAGTACTTC; abundance: few; v_gene: TRBV6-1; j_gene: TRBJ2-7; d_gene: -
CDR3aa: CSARTLAGGEGEQFF; CDR3nt: TGCAGCGCCCGTACCCTAGCGGGAGGCGAAGGTGAGCAGTTCTTC; abundance: -; v_gene: TRBV29-1; j_gene: TRBJ2-1; d_gene: TRBD2
CDR3aa: CASSVAGRATNEQFF; CDR3nt: TGTGCCAGCAGCGTAGCCGGGAGGGCCACGAATGAGCAGTTCTTC; abundance: -; v_gene: TRBV9; j_gene: TRBJ2-1; d_gene: TRBD2
CDR3aa: CASSYGQGKHYEQYF; CDR3nt: TGTGCCAGCAGTTATGGACAGGGAAAACATTACGAGCAGTACTTC; abundance: many; v_gene: TRBV6-1; j_gene: TRBJ2-7; d_gene: TRBD1
CDR3aa: CASSPLGADQYF; CDR3nt: TGTGCCAGCTCACCACTCGGGGCTGACCAGTACTTC; abundance: many; v_gene: TRBV18; j_gene: TRBJ2-5; d_gene: -
CDR3aa: CASSVDEVSYEQYF; CDR3nt: TGTGCCAGCAGCGTAGATGAGGTCTCCTACGAGCAGTACTTC; abundance: -; v_gene: TRBV9; j_gene: TRBJ2-7; d_gene: -
CDR3aa: CASSQVMTNEQFF; CDR3nt: TGTGCCAGCAGCCAAGTTATGACCAATGAGCAGTTCTTC; abundance: -; v_gene: TRBV3-1; j_gene: TRBJ2-1; d_gene: -
CDR3aa: CATSDARSSYEQYF; CDR3nt: TGTGCCACCAGTGACGCGAGGAGCTCCTACGAGCAGTACTTC; abundance: -; v_gene: TRBV24-1; j_gene: TRBJ2-7; d_gene: -
CDR3aa: CAWSSTGYQPQHF; CDR3nt: TGTGCCTGGAGTTCGACAGGCTATCAGCCCCAGCATTTT; abundance: few; v_gene: TRBV30; j_gene: TRBJ1-5; d_gene: -
CDR3aa: CASSLHGDSSYEQYF; CDR3nt: TGTGCCAGCAGTTTACATGGGGATAGCTCCTACGAGCAGTACTTC; abundance: few; v_gene: TRBV27; j_gene: TRBJ2-7; d_gene: -
CDR3aa: CASSADLSGGAPWETQYF; CDR3nt: TGTGCCAGCAGCGCGGACCTTAGCGGGGGGGCCCCCTGGGAGACCCAGTACTTC; abundance: -; v_gene: TRBV2; j_gene: TRBJ2-5; d_gene: TRBD2
CDR3aa: CATSGPYSYEQYF; CDR3nt: TGTGCCACCAGTGGTCCATACTCCTACGAGCAGTACTTC; abundance: once; v_gene: TRBV24-1; j_gene: TRBJ2-7; d_gene: -
CDR3aa: CASSEEGRGDEKLFF; CDR3nt: TGTGCCAGCAGCGAGGAGGGCAGGGGGGATGAAAAACTGTTTTTT; abundance: -; v_gene: TRBV9; j_gene: TRBJ1-4; d_gene: TRBD1
CDR3aa: CASSTRAPYEQYF; CDR3nt: TGTGCCAGCAGCACCAGGGCGCCCTACGAGCAGTACTTC; abundance: many; v_gene: TRBV3-1; j_gene: TRBJ2-7; d_gene: -
CDR3aa: CASSLGGGGEGTQYF; CDR3nt: TGTGCCAGCAGCTTGGGGGGAGGTGGCGAGGGGACCCAGTACTTC; abundance: -; v_gene: TRBV5-4; j_gene: TRBJ2-5; d_gene: -
CDR3aa: CASSNGTGAFF; CDR3nt: TGTGCCAGCAGTAACGGGACAGGCGCTTTCTTT; abundance: few; v_gene: TRBV27; j_gene: TRBJ1-1; d_gene: TRBD1
CDR3aa: CASSPQEARMRQFF; CDR3nt: TGTGCCAGCAGCCCCCAGGAGGCCAGAATGAGGCAGTTCTTC; abundance: -; v_gene: TRBV3-1; j_gene: TRBJ2-1; d_gene: -
CDR3aa: CAWSVRVSGDDRDTQYF; CDR3nt: TGTGCCTGGAGTGTACGAGTCAGCGGGGATGATCGAGATACGCAGTATTTT; abundance: -; v_gene: TRBV30; j_gene: TRBJ2-3; d_gene: TRBD2
CDR3aa: CSAPSPLAGSYEQYF; CDR3nt: TGCAGTGCTCCGTCTCCTCTAGCGGGTAGCTACGAGCAGTACTTC; abundance: -; v_gene: TRBV20-1; j_gene: TRBJ2-7; d_gene: TRBD2
CDR3aa: CASSRFPDSSYEQYF; CDR3nt: TGTGCCAGCAGCCGCTTTCCGGACAGCTCCTACGAGCAGTACTTC; abundance: many; v_gene: TRBV7-2; j_gene: TRBJ2-7; d_gene: -
CDR3aa: CASSGRRGSYGYTF; CDR3nt: TGTGCCAGCAGTGGCCGGCGGGGCTCCTATGGCTACACCTTC; abundance: many; v_gene: TRBV2; j_gene: TRBJ1-2; d_gene: -
CDR3aa: CASSRSLAGGGEQFF; CDR3nt: TGTGCCAGCTCACGAAGCCTAGCGGGGGGGGGTGAGCAGTTCTTC; abundance: few; v_gene: TRBV18; j_gene: TRBJ2-1; d_gene: TRBD2
CDR3aa: CASSEGGGYNQPQHF; CDR3nt: TGTGCCAGCAGCGAGGGGGGAGGGTACAATCAGCCCCAGCATTTT; abundance: -; v_gene: TRBV2; j_gene: TRBJ1-5; d_gene: -